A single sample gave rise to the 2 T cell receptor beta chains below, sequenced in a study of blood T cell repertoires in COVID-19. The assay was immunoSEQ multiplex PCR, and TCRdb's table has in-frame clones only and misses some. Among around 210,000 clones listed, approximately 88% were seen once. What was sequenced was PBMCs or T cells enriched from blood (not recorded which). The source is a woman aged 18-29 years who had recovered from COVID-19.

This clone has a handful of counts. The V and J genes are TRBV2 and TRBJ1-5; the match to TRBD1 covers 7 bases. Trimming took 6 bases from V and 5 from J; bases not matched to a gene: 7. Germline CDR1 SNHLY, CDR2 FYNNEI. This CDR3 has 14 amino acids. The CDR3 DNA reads TGTGCCAGCAGGAGGGGAGACAGGGATCAGCCCCAGCATTTT. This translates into CASRRGDRDQPQHF.

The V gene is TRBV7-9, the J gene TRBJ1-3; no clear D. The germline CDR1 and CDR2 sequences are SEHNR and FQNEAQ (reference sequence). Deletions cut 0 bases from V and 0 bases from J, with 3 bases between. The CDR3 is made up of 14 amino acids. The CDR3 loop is CASSLAASGNTIYF. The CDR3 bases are TGTGCCAGCAGCTTAGCAGCCTCTGGAAACACCATATATTTT. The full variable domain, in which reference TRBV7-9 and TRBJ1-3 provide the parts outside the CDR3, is DTGVSQNPRHKITKRGQNVTFRCDPISEHNRLYWYRQTLGQGPEFLTYFQNEAQLEKSRLLSDRFSAERPKGSFSTLEIQRTEQGDSAMYLCASSLAASGNTIYFGEGSWLTVV.